These 11 T cell receptor beta chains came from one sample sequenced in a study of T-cell reconstitution after alpha-beta-depleted transplantation in children. This sample's TCRbeta library carried unique molecular identifier barcodes. From the PCR reads, TCRdb called clonotypes with MiXCR, one entry per CDR3 protein. The profile shows about 300,000 distinct CDR3 sequences, roughly a tenth of them singletons. Sequenced material: PBMCs, taken before TCRalphabeta/CD19-depleted stem cell transplant. Every receptor here comes from a boy in the first two years of life with acute myeloid leukemia, due to receive a stem cell transplant.

This clonotype was counted ten times or more. This chain joins TRBV3-1 and TRBJ1-1, with TRBD1 matching 10 bases. The CDR3 consists of 14 residues. Germline V gene sequence: CDR1 LGHDT, CDR2 YNNKEL (reference sequence). J was trimmed by 11 bases and V by 4 bases; bases with no gene match: 10. The chain's CDR3 is CASSLRDRGSPAFF. The DNA for the CDR3 is TGTGCCAGCAGCCTCCGGGACAGGGGTTCCCCGGCTTTCTTT. Full variable domain (rest looked up from reference TRBV3-1 and TRBJ1-1): DTAVSQTPKYLVTQMGNDKSIKCEQNLGHDTMYWYKQDSKKFLKIMFSYNNKELIINETVPNRFSPKSPDKAHLNLHINSLELGDSAVYFCASSLRDRGSPAFFGQGTRLTVV.

At least ten counts were recorded for this clonotype. The chain employs TRBV28 and TRBJ2-7, with unresolved D. CDR3 length equals 12 residues. CDR1 MDHEN and CDR2 SYDVKM come from the germline V gene. V was trimmed by 9 bases and J by 2 bases, leaving 11 bases between them. CDR3 protein: CASEDLTYEQYF. The DNA of the CDR3 is TGTGCCAGTGAGGACCTTACCTACGAGCAGTACTTC.

There are many counts of this clonotype. This chain joins TRBV5-1 and TRBJ2-4; TRBD1 aligns across 7 bases. This CDR3 has 13 amino acids. Germline lookup yields CDR1 SGHRS and CDR2 YFSETQ. The V gene end was trimmed by 3 bases and the J gene end by 9 bases; junction bases not matched to a gene: 6. The CDR3 DNA is TGCGCCAGCAGCTCAGACAGGGAGACCATTCAGTACTTC. Its protein is CASSSDRETIQYF.

In this sample, this clonotype turned up many times. The rearrangement joins TRBV3-1 to TRBJ2-6, with unresolved D. Looked up from germline, CDR1 is LGHDT and CDR2 is YNNKEL (reference sequence). V was clipped by 6 bases and J by 0 bases, with 9 bases between them. CDR3 length: 15 residues. The chain's CDR3 is CASSLHPSGANVLTF. DNA for the CDR3: TGTGCCAGCAGTCTACACCCCTCTGGGGCCAACGTCCTGACTTTC.

A word on this clonotype: No conserved phenylalanine or tryptophan is present at the end of the CDR3, so a read error is the likely explanation. This CDR3 reads CASRSWPRTGGDYGYTV. The CDR3 coding sequence is TGTGCCAGCAGATCTTGGCCCCGGACAGGGGGCGACTATGGCTACACCGTC. The chain couples TRBV11-2 to TRBJ1-2, with 11 bases lining up with TRBD1. This CDR3 region has 17 residues. CDR1 SGHAT and CDR2 FQNNGV come from the germline V gene. V shed 6 bases and J 3 bases; nucleotides not matched to a gene: 12.

This clonotype was seen many times. This rearrangement joins TRBV12-3 or TRBV12-4 to TRBJ2-5, with D possibly TRBD1 on 6 matching bases. Trimming removed 4 bases at V and 4 bases at J, with 10 bases between. The CDR3 extends over 13 amino acids. CDR3 nucleotide sequence: TGTGCCAGCAGTTGGAGAGGGGGAGAGACCCAGTACTTC. It translates to CASSWRGGETQYF.

This clonotype was detected a few times. This chain connects TRBV11-2 to TRBJ2-1; 10 bases align to TRBD1. CDR3 size: 14 residues. With 0 bases clipped from V and 14 bases from J, the junction kept 7 bases outside the gene matches. Germline assignment: CDR1 SGHAT and CDR2 FQNNGV. The CDR3 DNA sequence: TGTGCCAGCAGCTTAGATCGGGTGGGGACAGGGGAGTTCTTC. This sequence encodes CASSLDRVGTGEFF.

This rearrangement joins TRBV3-1 to TRBJ1-6; no reliable D call. V gave up 0 bases and J gave up 9 bases, with 9 bases separating them. The CDR3 runs 14 residues. The germline V gene has CDR1 LGHDT and CDR2 YNNKEL (reference sequence). The CDR3 DNA is TGTGCCAGCAGCCAAGAGTCAAGAGCTTCACCCCTCCACTTT. It translates to CASSQESRASPLHF.

The CDR3 loop is CASSNLGRVAGGLYLEQFF. The CDR3 nucleotides are TGTGCCAGCAGTAACCTAGGGAGGGTAGCGGGGGGCCTCTACCTCGAGCAGTTCTTC. V gene TRBV6-4 combines with J gene TRBJ2-1, with 10 bases fitting TRBD2. The CDR3 runs 19 residues. CDR1 is MRHNA and CDR2 is SNTAGT in the germline V gene. V lost 5 bases to trimming and J lost 10 bases; unmatched junction nucleotides: 23.

The genes are TRBV5-6 and TRBJ2-7; TRBD2 aligns across 11 bases. The trim removed 4 bases at V and 4 bases at J, leaving 10 bases unmatched. The CDR3 has 16 residues. Per germline, CDR1 SGHDT and CDR2 YYEEEE. The CDR3 bases are TGTGCCAGCAGCCGCACGAGGGGGACTAGCGGTTACGAGCAGTACTTC. Protein: CASSRTRGTSGYEQYF.

In this sample, this clonotype turned up many times. V usage is TRBV12-5 and J usage is TRBJ2-1; D might be TRBD1 (6 bases). The CDR3 is made up of 11 amino acids. From germline, CDR1 is LGHNT and CDR2 FRNRAP. The V gene lost 8 bases and the J gene lost 7 bases, with 9 bases spanning the gap. The CDR3 reads CASLQGNEQFF. CDR3 bases: TGTGCTAGTCTCCAGGGGAATGAGCAGTTCTTC.